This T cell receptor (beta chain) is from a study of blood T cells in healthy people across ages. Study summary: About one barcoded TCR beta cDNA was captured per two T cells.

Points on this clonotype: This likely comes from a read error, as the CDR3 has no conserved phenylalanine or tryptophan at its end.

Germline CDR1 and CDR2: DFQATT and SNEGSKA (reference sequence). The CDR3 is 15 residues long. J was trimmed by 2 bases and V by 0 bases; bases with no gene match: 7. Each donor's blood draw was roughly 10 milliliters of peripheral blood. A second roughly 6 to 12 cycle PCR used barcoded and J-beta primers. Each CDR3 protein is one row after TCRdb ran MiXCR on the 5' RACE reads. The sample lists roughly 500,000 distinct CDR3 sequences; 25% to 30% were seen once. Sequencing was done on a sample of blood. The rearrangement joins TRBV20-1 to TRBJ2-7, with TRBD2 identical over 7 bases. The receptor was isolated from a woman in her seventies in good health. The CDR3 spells CSAREGGQRPYEQYL. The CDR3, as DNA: TGCAGTGCTAGAGAGGGAGGGCAGAGACCCTACGAGCAGTACCTC.